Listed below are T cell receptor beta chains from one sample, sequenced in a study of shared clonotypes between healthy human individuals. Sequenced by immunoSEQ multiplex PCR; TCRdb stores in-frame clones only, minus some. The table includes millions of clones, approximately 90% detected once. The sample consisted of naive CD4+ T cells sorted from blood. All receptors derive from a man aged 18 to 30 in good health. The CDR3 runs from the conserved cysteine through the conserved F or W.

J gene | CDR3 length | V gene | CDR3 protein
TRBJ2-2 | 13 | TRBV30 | CAWSVRLAGELFF
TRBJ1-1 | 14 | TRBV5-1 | CASSPQGATTEAFF
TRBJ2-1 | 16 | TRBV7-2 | CASSLSGRAVGNEQFF
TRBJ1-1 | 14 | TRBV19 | CASSSGTAVVEAFF
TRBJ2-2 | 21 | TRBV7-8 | CASSLVPVPAGLAGGPGELFF
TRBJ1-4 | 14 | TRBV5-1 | CASRAGGTNEKLFF
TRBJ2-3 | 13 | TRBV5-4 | CAVSASGAETQYF
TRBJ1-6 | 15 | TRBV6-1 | CASSLGQGINSPLHF
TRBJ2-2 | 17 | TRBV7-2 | CASSSSNSGTLVGELFF
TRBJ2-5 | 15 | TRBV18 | CASSPPGQSGETQYF
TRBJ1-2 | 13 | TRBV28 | CASSLGDAIRYTF
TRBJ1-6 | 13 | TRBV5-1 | CASSRNANSPLHF
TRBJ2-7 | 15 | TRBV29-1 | CSVGDGTGVTYEQYF
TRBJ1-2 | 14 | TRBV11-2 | CASSLDRTAEGYTF
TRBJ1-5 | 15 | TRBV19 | CASSIGLSINQPQHF
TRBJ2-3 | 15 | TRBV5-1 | CASSVAGTDTGVQYF
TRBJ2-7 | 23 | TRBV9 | CASSPSSGQLFPGLAGGLYEQYF
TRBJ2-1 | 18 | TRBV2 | CASIWGTSGGAPHNEQFF
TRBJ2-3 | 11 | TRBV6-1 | CASSLTDTQYF
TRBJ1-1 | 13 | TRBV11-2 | CASRADLNTEAFF
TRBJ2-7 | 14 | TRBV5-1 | CASATGESSYEQYF
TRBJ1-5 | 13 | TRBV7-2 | CASTRSGTEPQHF